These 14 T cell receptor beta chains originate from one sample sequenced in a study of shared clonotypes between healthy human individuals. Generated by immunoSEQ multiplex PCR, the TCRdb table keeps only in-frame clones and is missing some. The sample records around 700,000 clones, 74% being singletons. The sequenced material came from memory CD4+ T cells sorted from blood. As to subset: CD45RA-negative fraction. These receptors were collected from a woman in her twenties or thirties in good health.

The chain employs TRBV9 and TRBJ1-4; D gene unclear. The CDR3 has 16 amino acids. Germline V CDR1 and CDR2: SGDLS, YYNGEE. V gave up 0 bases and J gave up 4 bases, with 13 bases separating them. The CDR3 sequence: CASSVDSGTYNEKLFF. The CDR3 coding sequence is TGTGCCAGCAGCGTAGATTCGGGCACATATAATGAAAAACTGTTTTTT. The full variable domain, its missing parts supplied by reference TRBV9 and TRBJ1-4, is DSGVTQTPKHLITATGQRVTLRCSPRSGDLSVYWYQQSLDQGLQFLIQYYNGEERAKGNILERFSAQQFPDLHSELNLSSLELGDSALYFCASSVDSGTYNEKLFFGSGTQLSVL.

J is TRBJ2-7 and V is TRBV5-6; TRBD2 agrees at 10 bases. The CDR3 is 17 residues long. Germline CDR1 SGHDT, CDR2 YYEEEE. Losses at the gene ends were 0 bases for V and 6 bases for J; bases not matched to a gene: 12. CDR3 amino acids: CASSLGRLAGVPREQYF. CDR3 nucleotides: TGTGCCAGCAGCTTGGGCCGTCTAGCGGGAGTCCCTCGCGAGCAGTACTTC.

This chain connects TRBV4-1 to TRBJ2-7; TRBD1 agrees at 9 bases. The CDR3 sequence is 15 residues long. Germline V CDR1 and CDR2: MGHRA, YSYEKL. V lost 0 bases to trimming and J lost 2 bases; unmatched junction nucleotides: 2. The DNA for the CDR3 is TGCGCCAGCAGCCAAGATGGGACAGGGACCTACGAGCAGTACTTC. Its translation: CASSQDGTGTYEQYF.

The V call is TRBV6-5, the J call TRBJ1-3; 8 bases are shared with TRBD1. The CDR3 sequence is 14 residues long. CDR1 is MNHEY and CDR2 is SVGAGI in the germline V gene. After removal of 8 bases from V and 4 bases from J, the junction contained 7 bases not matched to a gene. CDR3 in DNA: TGTGCCAGCGCCCAGGGGGCGAGAGGAAACACCATATATTTT. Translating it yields CASAQGARGNTIYF.

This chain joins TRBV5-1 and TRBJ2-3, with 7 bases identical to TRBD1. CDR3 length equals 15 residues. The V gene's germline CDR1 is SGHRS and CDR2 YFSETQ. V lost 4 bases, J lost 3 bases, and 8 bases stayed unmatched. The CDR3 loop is CASSRDRESTDTQYF. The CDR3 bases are TGCGCCAGCAGCCGCGACAGGGAATCTACAGATACGCAGTATTTT.

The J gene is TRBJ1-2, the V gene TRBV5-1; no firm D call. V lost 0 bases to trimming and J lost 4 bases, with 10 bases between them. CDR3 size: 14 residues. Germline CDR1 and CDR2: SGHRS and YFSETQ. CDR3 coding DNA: TGCGCCAGCAGCTTGGCTTCGCGTCTCTATGGCTACACCTTC. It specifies CASSLASRLYGYTF.

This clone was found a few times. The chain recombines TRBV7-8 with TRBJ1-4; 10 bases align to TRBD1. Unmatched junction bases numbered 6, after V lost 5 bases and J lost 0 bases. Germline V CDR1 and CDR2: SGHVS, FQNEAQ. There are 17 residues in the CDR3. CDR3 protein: CASSPTGGGPTNEKLFF. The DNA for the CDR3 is TGTGCCAGCAGCCCGACAGGGGGCGGCCCAACTAATGAAAAACTGTTTTTT.

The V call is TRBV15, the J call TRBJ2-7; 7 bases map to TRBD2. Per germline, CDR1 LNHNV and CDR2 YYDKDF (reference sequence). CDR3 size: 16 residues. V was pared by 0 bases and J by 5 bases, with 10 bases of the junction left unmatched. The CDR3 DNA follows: TGTGCCACCAGCAGAGATTGGGTCGGGAGGAGTGACGAGCAGTACTTC. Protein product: CATSRDWVGRSDEQYF.

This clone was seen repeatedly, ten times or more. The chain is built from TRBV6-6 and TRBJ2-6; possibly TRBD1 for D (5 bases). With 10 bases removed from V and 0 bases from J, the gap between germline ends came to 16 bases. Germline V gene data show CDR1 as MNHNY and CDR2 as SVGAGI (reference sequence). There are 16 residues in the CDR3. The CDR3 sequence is CATWGRTTSGANVLTF. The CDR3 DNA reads TGTGCCACATGGGGTAGGACAACCTCTGGGGCCAACGTCCTGACTTTC.

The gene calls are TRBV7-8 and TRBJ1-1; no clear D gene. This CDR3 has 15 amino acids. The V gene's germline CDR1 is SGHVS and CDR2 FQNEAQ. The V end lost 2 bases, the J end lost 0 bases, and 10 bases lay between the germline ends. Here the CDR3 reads CASSLQTDMNTEAFF. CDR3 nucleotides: TGTGCCAGCAGCTTACAGACCGACATGAACACTGAAGCTTTCTTT.

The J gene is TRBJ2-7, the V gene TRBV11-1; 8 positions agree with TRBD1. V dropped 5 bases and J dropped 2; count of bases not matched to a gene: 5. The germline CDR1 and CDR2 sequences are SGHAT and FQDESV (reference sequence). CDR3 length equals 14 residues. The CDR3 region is CASSDRTGTYEQYF. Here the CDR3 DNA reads TGTGCCAGCAGCGATAGGACAGGGACCTACGAGCAGTACTTC.

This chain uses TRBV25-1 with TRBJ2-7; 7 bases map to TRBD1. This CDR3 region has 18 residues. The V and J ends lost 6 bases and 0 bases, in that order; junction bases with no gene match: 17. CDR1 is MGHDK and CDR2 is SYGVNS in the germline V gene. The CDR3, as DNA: TGTGCCAGCAGCGACGAAGGGAACAGGGGCCACAGCTCCTACGAGCAGTACTTC. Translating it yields CASSDEGNRGHSSYEQYF.

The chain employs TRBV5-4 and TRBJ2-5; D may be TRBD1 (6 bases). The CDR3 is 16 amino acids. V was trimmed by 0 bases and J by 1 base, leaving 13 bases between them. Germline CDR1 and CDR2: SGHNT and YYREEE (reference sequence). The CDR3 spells CASSLGTVPGQETQYF. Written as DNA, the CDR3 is TGTGCCAGCAGCTTGGGGACAGTCCCGGGCCAAGAGACCCAGTACTTC.

CDR3 protein: CASSAHRGRWEQYF. For the CDR3, the DNA is TGTGCCAGCAGCGCCCACAGGGGGCGTTGGGAGCAGTACTTC. The chain couples TRBV12-1 to TRBJ2-7; TRBD1, the table's D call, lacks a check against the DNA. TRBV12-1 represents a pseudogene. The CDR3 spans 14 residues.